What follows describes a single T cell receptor beta chain. The data originate from a study of blood T cell repertoires in COVID-19. The V gene's germline CDR1 is SNHLY and CDR2 FYNNEI. This CDR3 region has 15 residues. Unmatched junction bases numbered 6, after V lost 3 bases and J lost 9 bases. Sequencing was performed with immunoSEQ multiplex PCR; in TCRdb, only in-frame clones are kept and a portion is missing. The sample holds around 50,000 clones, 88% seen once. Input material: peripheral blood. The TCR originated in a man in his fifties with active COVID-19. J is TRBJ2-1 and V is TRBV2, with 12 positions matching TRBD2. CDR3 sequence reads: CASSDLAGGLGEQFF. The CDR3 DNA reads as TGTGCCAGCAGTGATCTAGCGGGAGGGCTCGGTGAGCAGTTCTTC.